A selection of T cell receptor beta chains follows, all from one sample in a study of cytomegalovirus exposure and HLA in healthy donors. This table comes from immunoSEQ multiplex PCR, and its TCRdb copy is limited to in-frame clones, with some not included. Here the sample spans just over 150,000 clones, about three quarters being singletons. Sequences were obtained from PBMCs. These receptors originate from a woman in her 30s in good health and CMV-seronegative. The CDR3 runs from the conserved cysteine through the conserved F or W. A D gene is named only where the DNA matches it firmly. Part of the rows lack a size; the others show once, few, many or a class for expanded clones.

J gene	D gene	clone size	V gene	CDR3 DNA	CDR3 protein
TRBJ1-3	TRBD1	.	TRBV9	TGTGCCAGCAGCGAGGGACAGTCCCTCTCTGGAAACACCATATATTTT	CASSEGQSLSGNTIYF
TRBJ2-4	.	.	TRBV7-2	TGTGCCAGCAGCCCCCCGGTTGCACTGGCCAAAAACATTCAGTACTTC	CASSPPVALAKNIQYF
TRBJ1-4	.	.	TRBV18	TGTGCCAGCTCACCACTGACAGGCCAAAATGAAAAACTGTTTTTT	CASSPLTGQNEKLFF
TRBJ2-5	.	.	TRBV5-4	TGTGCCAGCGCGGGTGGACAGAACCAAGAGACCCAGTACTTC	CASAGGQNQETQYF
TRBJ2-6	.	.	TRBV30	TGTGCCTTCTCCTTTTCTATCTCTGGGGCCAACGTCCTGACTTTC	CAFSFSISGANVLTF
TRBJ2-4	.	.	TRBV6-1	TGTGCCATTACAGAGTTAGCCAAAAACATTCAGTACTTC	CAITELAKNIQYF
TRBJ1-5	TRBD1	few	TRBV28	TGTGCCAGCAGTTTCTACAGGGGCCAGCCCCAGCATTTT	CASSFYRGQPQHF
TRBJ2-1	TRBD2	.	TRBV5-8	TGTGCCAGCAGCTTCGAAGGGACTAGCGGGGGAGGACGATACAATGAGCAGTTCTTC	CASSFEGTSGGGRYNEQFF
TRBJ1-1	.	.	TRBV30	TGTGCCTGGAGTGTACTTTGGGAGTCTGAAGCTTTCTTT	CAWSVLWESEAFF
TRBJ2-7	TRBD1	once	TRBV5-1	TGCGCCAGCAGCGCGGGACAGGGGGAGAGCGAGCAGTACTTC	CASSAGQGESEQYF
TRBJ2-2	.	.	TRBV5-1	TGCGCCAGCAGCTTGGAGGGGCCGGGCACCGGGGAGCTGTTTTTT	CASSLEGPGTGELFF
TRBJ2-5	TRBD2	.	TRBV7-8	TGTGCCAGCGGACTAGCGGAGGTCCAAGAGACCCAGTACTTC	CASGLAEVQETQYF
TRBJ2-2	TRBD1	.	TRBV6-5	TGTGCCAGCAGTTACGCCACAGGGGCTGGCGGGGAGCTGTTTTTT	CASSYATGAGGELFF
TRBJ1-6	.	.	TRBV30	TGTGCCTGGAGTCTAGGAGGTGGCTCCTATAATTCACCCCTCCACTTT	CAWSLGGGSYNSPLHF
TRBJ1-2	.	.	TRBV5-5	TGTGCCAGCGGGGGGGGGCTTCGATATGGCTACACCTTC	CASGGGLRYGYTF
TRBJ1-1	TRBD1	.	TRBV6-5	TGTGCCAGCAGTTACTCGTGGACAGGGGACACTGAAGCTTTCTTT	CASSYSWTGDTEAFF
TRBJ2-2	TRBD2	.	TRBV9	TGTGCCAGCAGCGTAAACCCGGGGGGAGGGACCGGGGAGCTGTTTTTT	CASSVNPGGGTGELFF
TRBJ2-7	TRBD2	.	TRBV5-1	TGCGCCAGCAGCTTGCAGCTAGCGGGGGCCAAAGAAGCTGACGAGCAGTACTTC	CASSLQLAGAKEADEQYF
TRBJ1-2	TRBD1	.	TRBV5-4	TGTGCCAGCAGCCTTCCGGGACAGGGAACTAACTATGGCTACACCTTC	CASSLPGQGTNYGYTF
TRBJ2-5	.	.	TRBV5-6	TGTGCCAGCAGCTCGCTCGGAAGGGGGCAAGAGACCCAGTACTTC	CASSSLGRGQETQYF
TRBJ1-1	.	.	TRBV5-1	TGCGCCAGCAGCGTCGGAGCTACGATGAACACTGAAGCTTTCTTT	CASSVGATMNTEAFF
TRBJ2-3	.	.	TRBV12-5	TGTGCTAGTGGTCCTAGCGCGGGTACTTCCACAGATACGCAGTATTTT	CASGPSAGTSTDTQYF
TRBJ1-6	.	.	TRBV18	TGTGCCAGCTCACCGGCAGGGGCTGCCTATAATTCACCCCTCCACTTT	CASSPAGAAYNSPLHF
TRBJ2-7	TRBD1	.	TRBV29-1	TGCAGCGTTGAAACAGGGGTCACAGGGATGGAGCAGTACTTC	CSVETGVTGMEQYF
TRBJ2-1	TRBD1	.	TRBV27	TGTGCCAGCAGTTACGACAGGGGGGGTGAGCAGTTCTTC	CASSYDRGGEQFF
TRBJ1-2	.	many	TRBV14	TGTGCCAGCAGCCACGGTCCCACTTATGGCTACACCTTC	CASSHGPTYGYTF
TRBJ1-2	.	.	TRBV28	TGTGCCAGCAGTTTACGCAGCTATGGCTACACCTTC	CASSLRSYGYTF
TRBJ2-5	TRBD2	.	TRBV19	TGTGCCAGTAGGAGCTCGGGGGGCCAAGAGACCCAGTACTTC	CASRSSGGQETQYF
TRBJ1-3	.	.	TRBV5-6	TGTGCCAGCAGTTCCACGGCCAGGGGATCCGGAAACACCATATATTTT	CASSSTARGSGNTIYF
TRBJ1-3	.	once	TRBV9	TGTGCCAGCAGCGTAGATCGGGGACTTGGAAACACCATATATTTT	CASSVDRGLGNTIYF
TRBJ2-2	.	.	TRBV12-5	TGTGCTAGTGGACAGGGTGGAACCGGGGAGCTGTTTTTT	CASGQGGTGELFF
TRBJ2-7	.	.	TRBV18	TGTGCCAGCTCACCGGTGGTGGCAGGGATTAAGTACGAGCAGTACTTC	CASSPVVAGIKYEQYF
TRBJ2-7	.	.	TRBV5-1	TGCGCCAGCAGCTTGGTACGAGACGAGCAGTACTTC	CASSLVRDEQYF
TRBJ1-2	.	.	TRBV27	TGTGCCAGCAGTTTAACCAGGCTCCACTATGGCTACACCTTC	CASSLTRLHYGYTF
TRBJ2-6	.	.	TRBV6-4	TGTGCCAGCAGTGACACAGGGCTCTCTGGGGCCAACGTCCTGACTTTC	CASSDTGLSGANVLTF
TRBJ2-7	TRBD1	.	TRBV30	TGTGCCTGGAGTGTAGGGTTGGGACAGCGAACCGAGCAGTACTTC	CAWSVGLGQRTEQYF
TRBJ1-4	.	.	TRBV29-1	TGCAGCGTTGTAAGGGGGAATGGGGAAAAACTGTTTTTT	CSVVRGNGEKLFF
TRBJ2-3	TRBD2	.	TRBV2	TGTGCCAGCAGGCTAGCGGGGGGGCTCTCAGATACGCAGTATTTT	CASRLAGGLSDTQYF
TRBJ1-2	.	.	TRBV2	TGTGCCCTCCAGGGGAGGGATGGCTACACCTTC	CALQGRDGYTF
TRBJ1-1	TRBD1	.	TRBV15	TGTGCCACCAGCAGAGGACAGGGCGTGGCTGAAGCTTTCTTT	CATSRGQGVAEAFF
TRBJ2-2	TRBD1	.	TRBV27	TGTGCCAGCAGTTTGGGACAGGGCTTGACCGGGGAGCTGTTTTTT	CASSLGQGLTGELFF
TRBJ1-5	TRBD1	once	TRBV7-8	TGTGCCAGCAGCCCCTGGACAGGGGGCAATCAGCCCCAGCATTTT	CASSPWTGGNQPQHF
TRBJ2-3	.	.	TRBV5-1	TGCGCCAGCAGCTTCGACTCTATTACAGATACGCAGTATTTT	CASSFDSITDTQYF
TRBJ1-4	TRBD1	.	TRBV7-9	TGTGCCAGCAGCCGGGGACAGGGGAGCGAAAAACTGTTTTTT	CASSRGQGSEKLFF
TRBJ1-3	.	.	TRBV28	TGTGCCAGCAGTGTGGGGGGGGACTCTGGAAACACCATATATTTT	CASSVGGDSGNTIYF
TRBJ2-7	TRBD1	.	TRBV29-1	TGCAGCGCCAGCCGGGACAGCGCTTTCTACGAGCAGTACTTC	CSASRDSAFYEQYF
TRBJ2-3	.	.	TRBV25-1	TGTGCCAGCTCAGGGGAAGGCACAGATACGCAGTATTTT	CASSGEGTDTQYF
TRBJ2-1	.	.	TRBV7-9	TGTGCCAGCAGCTTAGGGGGGGGCATGGTCTTC	CASSLGGGMVF
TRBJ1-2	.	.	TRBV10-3	TGTGCCATTAAAGGGGAGGACTATGGCTACACCTTC	CAIKGEDYGYTF
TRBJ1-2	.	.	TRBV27	TGTGCCAACTGGGGGGATAGACAGAATAACTATGGCTACACCTTC	CANWGDRQNNYGYTF